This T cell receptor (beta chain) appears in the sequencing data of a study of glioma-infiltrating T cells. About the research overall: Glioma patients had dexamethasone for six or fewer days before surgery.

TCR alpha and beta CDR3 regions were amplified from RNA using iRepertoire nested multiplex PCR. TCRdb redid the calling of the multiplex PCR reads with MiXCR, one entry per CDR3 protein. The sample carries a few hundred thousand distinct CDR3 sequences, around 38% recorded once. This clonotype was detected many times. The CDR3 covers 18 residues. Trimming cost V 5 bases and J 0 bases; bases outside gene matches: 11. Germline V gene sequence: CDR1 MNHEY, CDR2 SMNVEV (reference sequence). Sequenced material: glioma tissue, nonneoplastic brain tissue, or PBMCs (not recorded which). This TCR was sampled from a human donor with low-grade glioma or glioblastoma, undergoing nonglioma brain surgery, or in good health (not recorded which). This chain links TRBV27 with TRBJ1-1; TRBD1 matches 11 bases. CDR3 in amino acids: CASSPLERDRGLNTEAFF. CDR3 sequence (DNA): TGTGCCAGCAGTCCCCTTGAGAGGGACAGGGGGTTGAACACTGAAGCTTTCTTT.